Following are 19 T cell receptor beta chains from one sample sequenced in a study of shared clonotypes between healthy human individuals. Sequencing was performed with immunoSEQ multiplex PCR; in TCRdb, only in-frame clones are kept and a portion is missing. The table has 950,000 to 1,100,000 clones, approximately 80% seen once; the top ten hold 0.61%. Sequenced: memory CD4+ T cells from PBMCs. Documented subset: CD45RA-negative fraction. All receptors derive from a man younger than 35 in good health. Some clones in this sample may be carry-over from other donors' samples.

The CDR3 nucleotides read TGCGCCAGCAGCTTGGGGACAGTAGCTCCCGCGGATACGCAGTATTTT. Its translation is CASSLGTVAPADTQYF. This chain links TRBV5-1 with TRBJ2-3; a possible D gene is TRBD1 (6 bases). Germline lookup yields CDR1 SGHRS and CDR2 YFSETQ. The CDR3 length is 16 residues. Trimming pared 0 bases from V and 6 bases from J, leaving 17 bases between.

The J gene is TRBJ2-3, the V gene TRBV29-1; D is possibly TRBD2 (6 bases). The CDR3 is made up of 12 amino acids. Trimming pared 6 bases from V and 4 bases from J, leaving 11 bases between. CDR1 and CDR2 (germline): SQVTM, ANQGSEA. The CDR3 loop is CSVRGSPDTQYF. The DNA of the CDR3 is TGCAGCGTGCGGGGTAGCCCAGATACGCAGTATTTT.

In regard to this clone: A far larger clone is just one base off, so this is likely a read error. V usage is TRBV5-6 and J usage is TRBJ2-1; D gene ambiguous. Germline V gives CDR1 SGHDT, CDR2 YYEEEE. V was cut by 0 bases and J by 3 bases, with 4 bases left in between. This CDR3 has 13 amino acids. CDR3 loop: CASSLDNYNEQFF. CDR3 nucleotide sequence: TGTGCCAGCAGCTTGGACAACTACAATGAGCAGTTCTTC.

The rearrangement links TRBV5-1 to TRBJ2-3; D is unresolved. CDR3 length: 14 residues. Germline assignment: CDR1 SGHRS and CDR2 YFSETQ. Trimming cost V 5 bases and J 2 bases, with 12 bases left between them. CDR3 coding DNA: TGCGCCAGCAGGAAGTCCAGACTCACAGATACGCAGTATTTT. Protein sequence: CASRKSRLTDTQYF.

The rearrangement joins TRBV19 to TRBJ1-1; TRBD1 matches at 8 bases. There are 13 residues in the CDR3. After removal of 5 bases from V and 4 bases from J, the junction contained 3 bases not matched to a gene. Germline-derived CDR1 and CDR2 are LNHDA and SQIVND (reference sequence). The CDR3 sequence is CASSYTGGTEAFF. The CDR3 DNA reads TGTGCCAGTAGTTATACAGGGGGCACTGAAGCTTTCTTT.

The chain employs TRBV11-2 and TRBJ2-3, with D perhaps given as TRBD1 or TRBD2 (6 bases each). V was shortened by 8 bases and J by 4 bases, with 19 bases between the two germline ends. This CDR3 region has 15 residues. Germline values: CDR1 SGHAT, CDR2 FQNNGV. CDR3 region: CASGKGGLAPDTQYF. The CDR3 DNA is TGTGCCAGCGGGAAAGGGGGGCTAGCGCCAGATACGCAGTATTTT. Supplemented by reference TRBV11-2 and TRBJ2-3, the full variable domain reads EAGVAQSPRYKIIEKRQSVAFWCNPISGHATLYWYQQILGQGPKLLIQFQNNGVVDDSQLPKDRFSAERLKGVDSTLKIQPAKLEDSAVYLCASGKGGLAPDTQYFGPGTRLTVL.

The V and J genes are TRBV5-6 and TRBJ1-2; D call uncertain. The ends were cut back, 3 bases at V and 6 bases at J, with 9 bases in the middle. The CDR3 runs to 12 residues. Germline CDR1 reads SGHDT; CDR2 reads YYEEEE. CDR3: CASSSRTDGYTF. CDR3 DNA: TGTGCCAGCAGCTCACGGACGGATGGCTACACCTTC.

The V call is TRBV5-6, the J call TRBJ1-2, with D unresolved. The CDR3 has 14 amino acids. Between the trimmed V and J ends, which lost 4 bases and 2 bases, there was a span of 12 bases. Germline CDR1 SGHDT, CDR2 YYEEEE. The CDR3 is CASSKPGWNYGYTF. CDR3 nucleotides: TGTGCCAGCAGCAAGCCCGGCTGGAACTATGGCTACACCTTC.

The chain employs TRBV9 and TRBJ1-5, with a weak D call TRBD1 (5 bases). Looked up from germline, CDR1 is SGDLS and CDR2 is YYNGEE. V lost 0 bases and J lost 5, with 12 bases in between. The CDR3 length is 15 residues. The CDR3 nucleotides are TGTGCCAGCAGCGTAGGAACAGTGGGGGATCAGCCCCAGCATTTT. This codes for CASSVGTVGDQPQHF.

V and J are TRBV27 and TRBJ1-2, with D uncertain. V was pared by 1 base and J by 4 bases, with 16 bases between. From germline, CDR1 is MNHEY and CDR2 SMNVEV (reference sequence). CDR3 length: 16 residues. Here the CDR3 reads CASSLWSEVRGYGYTF. In DNA, the CDR3 is TGTGCCAGCAGTTTATGGAGCGAGGTTCGAGGCTATGGCTACACCTTC.

This clone came up once. Other DNA sequences in the sample encode the same CDR3. The J gene is TRBJ1-2, the V gene TRBV28, with D perhaps matching TRBD1 (5 bases). V was clipped by 1 base and J by 1 base, with 10 bases between them. The length of the CDR3 is 15 residues. Germline V CDR1 and CDR2: MDHEN, SYDVKM. The CDR3 nucleotides read TGTGCCAGCAGTTTATCGGGACTGCTTAACTATGGCTACACCTTC. Translated: CASSLSGLLNYGYTF.

This clone was counted many times. The genes are TRBV7-3 and TRBJ1-1, with D possibly being TRBD1 (6 bases). Germline V lookup: CDR1 SGHTA, CDR2 FQGTGA. V lost 3 bases and J lost 3, with 8 bases in between. This CDR3 has 13 amino acids. CDR3 amino acids: CASSFNRDTEAFF. CDR3 nucleotide sequence: TGTGCCAGCAGCTTTAACAGGGACACTGAAGCTTTCTTT.

The chain joins TRBV9 to TRBJ1-1; a possible D gene is TRBD1 (5 bases). V dropped 0 bases and J dropped 6 bases, with 12 bases sitting between them. The CDR3 runs 14 residues. The V gene's germline CDR1 is SGDLS and CDR2 YYNGEE. The CDR3 here is CASSVGWGGAEAFF. CDR3 nucleotides: TGTGCCAGCAGCGTAGGATGGGGGGGTGCTGAAGCTTTCTTT.

This clone was found a few times. The V and J genes are TRBV28 and TRBJ2-6; D is ambiguous. This CDR3 has 16 amino acids. Trimming shortened V by 6 bases and J by 3 bases, and 15 bases separated the two germline ends. The germline gives CDR1 MDHEN, CDR2 SYDVKM. The CDR3 DNA is TGTGCCAGCAGCCCGACTCCCCCGGGTGGGGCCAACGTCCTGACTTTC. Translating gives CASSPTPPGGANVLTF.

Only one count was recorded for this clone. This may be a read error, as it is one base from a much larger clone. The chain has TRBV29-1 and TRBJ1-1; D remains unclear. The CDR3 contains 11 residues. The germline V gene has CDR1 SQVTM and CDR2 ANQGSEA. DNA of the CDR3: TGCAGCGCTGAAAGGGTAACTGAAGCTTCCTTT. As protein: CSAERVTEASF.

The chain combines TRBV5-1 with TRBJ2-3, with 8 nucleotides matching TRBD2. The CDR3 loop spans 16 amino acids. Trimming took 2 bases from V and 2 from J; bases not matched to a gene: 7. The V gene's germline CDR1 is SGHRS and CDR2 YFSETQ. The CDR3 region has the DNA TGCGCCAGCAGCTTTCTTCCGGGACTAGACACAGATACGCAGTATTTT. As protein: CASSFLPGLDTDTQYF.

The CDR3 nucleotides are TGTGCCAGCAGTTACTGGGTGGGGGGCACAGATACGCAGTATTTT. Protein sequence: CASSYWVGGTDTQYF. The genes are TRBV6-6 and TRBJ2-3; perhaps D is TRBD1 or TRBD2 (5 bases each). V was shortened by 1 base and J by 1 base, with 9 bases between the two germline ends. The CDR3 extends over 15 amino acids. CDR1 is MNHNY and CDR2 is SVGAGI in the germline V gene (reference sequence).

The V and J genes are TRBV27 and TRBJ2-1, with 11 bases lining up with TRBD2. This CDR3 contains 16 residues. The germline V gene has CDR1 MNHEY and CDR2 SMNVEV (reference sequence). After removal of 4 bases from V and 7 bases from J, the junction contained 9 bases not matched to a gene. CDR3 coding DNA: TGTGCCAGCAGTTACCTAACTAGCGGGAGAGGGAATGAGCAGTTCTTC. Translating it yields CASSYLTSGRGNEQFF.

This chain joins TRBV15 and TRBJ2-4, with 10 bases lining up with TRBD1. This CDR3 is built from 17 residues. CDR1 is LNHNV, CDR2 YYDKDF, per germline (reference sequence). The V segment lost 0 bases and the J segment 7 bases; nucleotides outside the gene matches: 9. For the CDR3, the DNA is TGTGCCACCAGCAGAGAAGACAGGGGGCGCTTGAGGAACATTCAGTACTTC. The encoded protein is CATSREDRGRLRNIQYF.